This T cell receptor (beta chain) was identified in a study of shared clonotypes between healthy human individuals. Overall study findings and caveats: Sequencing depth was expected to affect clonotype sharing among donors. Naive CD4 clonotypes were shared across a handful of donors at 5% to 6%.

Measured with immunoSEQ multiplex PCR; TCRdb has only the in-frame clones, and not every one. The sample has 2 million to 2.5 million clones; approximately 95% are singletons. Donors, healthy HIV-negative adults, lacked recent acute infections or vaccinations. The sample holds one count of this clone. Its antigen is currently unknown. Input material: naive CD4+ T cells sorted from blood. Subset indicated: CD45RA+ positively selected. This TCR was recovered from a young man in good health.

The chain's CDR3 is CASRTGSRNTEAFF. As DNA, the CDR3 is TGTGCCAGCAGAACAGGGTCACGGAACACTGAAGCTTTCTTT. The genes are TRBV6-5 and TRBJ1-1; D is perhaps TRBD1 (6 bases). CDR3 length: 14 amino acids. Germline CDR1 reads MNHEY; CDR2 reads SVGAGI. The ends were cut back, 6 bases at V and 1 base at J, with 12 bases in the middle.